This T cell receptor beta chain was identified in a study of blood T cell repertoires in COVID-19. As for the study in general: The United States, Italy and Spain were the sources of the acute and convalescent COVID-19 samples.

Comments on this clone: The junction differs from germline at one of its ends, possibly a read error. Other nucleotide sequences from this sample produce the same CDR3.

Germline CDR1 is SGDLS and CDR2 is YYNGEE. CDR3 length: 15 residues. Authors' processing steps: Amplification with reference gene primers provided the estimates of nucleated cell counts. TCRdb keeps only in-frame clones here, not all; method: immunoSEQ multiplex PCR. The V and J calls and clone size are taken from that table; D and trimming were inferred from the DNA. The profile shows under 85,000 clones, roughly 82% of them singletons. The V gene is TRBV9, the J gene TRBJ1-2, with 9 positions matching TRBD1. Sequencing was performed on peripheral blood. This receptor was identified in an elderly woman with active or convalescent COVID-19. CDR3 bases: TGTGCCAGCAGCGTAGATGGGACAGGGAGGGGAGGCTACACCTTT. Its protein product is CASSVDGTGRGGYTF.